The source of this T cell receptor (beta chain) is a study of T cells in Graves' hyperthyroidism and ophthalmopathy. Germline lookup yields CDR1 DFQATT and CDR2 SNEGSKA (reference sequence). V lost 2 bases to trimming and J lost 6 bases, with 16 bases between them. The CDR3 is made up of 15 amino acids. Amplified TCR beta CDR3 regions came from RNA transcripts. When the TCR CDR3 underwent first-round RT-PCR, the HTBI primer set was used. MiXCR, applied by TCRdb to the multiplex PCR reads, yields one record per CDR3 protein. The sample includes hundreds of thousands of distinct CDR3 sequences, roughly 46% of them seen just once. In regard to this clonotype: The antigen is undetermined.

Points from the study as a whole: From stable hyperthyroidism, ophthalmopathy was separated by a 13 V-J model.

V usage is TRBV20-1 and J usage is TRBJ1-4; a possible D gene is TRBD1 (6 bases). This clonotype was sampled from an adult man with Graves' disease, either hyperthyroidism or ophthalmopathy (not recorded which). Input material: peripheral blood or thyroid tissue (not recorded which). The CDR3 coding sequence is TGCAGTGCTAGATCCTGGGGGCAATCGGATGAAAAACTGTTTTTT. This encodes CSARSWGQSDEKLFF.